This TCR beta chain originates from a study of metastatic and nonmetastatic thyroid tumors. Turning to the study itself: Repertoires from malignant and benign thyroid patients were compared across blood and tumor or nodule tissue. Findings and caveats of the study: Malignant thyroid tumors reportedly exceeded benign nodules significantly in TCR beta diversity, with the difference appearing in blood and tumor.

Original data processing: Across clinicopathological groups, CDR3 differences served as the basis for building a distant-metastasis classifier for papillary thyroid cancer. TCRdb reprocessed the PCR reads via MiXCR. TCRdb, not the authors, supplied the V and J calls. Of 75,000 to 95,000 clones in the sample, roughly 12% were seen once. Every patient underwent thyroid surgery untreated. In its sample, this clone was seen many times. What it binds is unknown. V shed 5 bases and J shed 0 bases, with 11 bases lying between them. This CDR3 has 15 amino acids. In germline, CDR1 is SGHAT, CDR2 FQNNGV. The sequence came from a female donor with papillary thyroid cancer or a benign thyroid nodule (not recorded which). Some clones in this sample may be carry-over from other donors' samples. V is TRBV11-2 and J is TRBJ1-3; tentatively, D is TRBD1 (5 bases). Sequencing used blood. The CDR3 reads CASSQFGGSGNTIYF. The CDR3 DNA is TGTGCCAGCAGCCAATTCGGGGGCTCTGGAAACACCATATATTTT.